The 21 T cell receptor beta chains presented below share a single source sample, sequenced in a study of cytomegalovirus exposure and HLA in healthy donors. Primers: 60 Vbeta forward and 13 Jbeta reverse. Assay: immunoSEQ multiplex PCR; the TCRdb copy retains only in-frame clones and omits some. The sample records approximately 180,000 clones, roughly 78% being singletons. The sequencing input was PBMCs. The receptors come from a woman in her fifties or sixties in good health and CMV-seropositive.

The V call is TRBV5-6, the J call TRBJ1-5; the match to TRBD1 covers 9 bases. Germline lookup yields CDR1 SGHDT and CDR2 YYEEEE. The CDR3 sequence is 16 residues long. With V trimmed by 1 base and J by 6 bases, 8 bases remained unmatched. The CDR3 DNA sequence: TGTGCCAGCAGCTTGTTGGACAGGGGAAGGAGTCAGCCCCAGCATTTT. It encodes CASSLLDRGRSQPQHF.

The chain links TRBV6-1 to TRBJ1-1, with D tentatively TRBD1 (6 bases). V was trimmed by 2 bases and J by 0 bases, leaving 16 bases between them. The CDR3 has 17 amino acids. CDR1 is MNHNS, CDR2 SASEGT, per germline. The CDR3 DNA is TGTGCCAGCAGTGAAAGGGGGACCCTGGTTTTGAACACTGAAGCTTTCTTT. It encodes CASSERGTLVLNTEAFF.

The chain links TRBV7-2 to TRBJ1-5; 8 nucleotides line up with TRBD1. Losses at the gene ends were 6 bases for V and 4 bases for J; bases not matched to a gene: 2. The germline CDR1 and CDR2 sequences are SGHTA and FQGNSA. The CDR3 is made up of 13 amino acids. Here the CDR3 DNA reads TGTGCCAGCAGTCGACAGGGGAATCAGCCCCAGCATTTT. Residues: CASSRQGNQPQHF.

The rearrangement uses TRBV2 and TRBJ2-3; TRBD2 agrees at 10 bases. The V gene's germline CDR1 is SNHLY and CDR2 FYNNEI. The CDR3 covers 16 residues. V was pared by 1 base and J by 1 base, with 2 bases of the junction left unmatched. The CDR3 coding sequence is TGTGCCAGCAGTGAAGGGCTAGCGGGGGGCACAGATACGCAGTATTTT. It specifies CASSEGLAGGTDTQYF.

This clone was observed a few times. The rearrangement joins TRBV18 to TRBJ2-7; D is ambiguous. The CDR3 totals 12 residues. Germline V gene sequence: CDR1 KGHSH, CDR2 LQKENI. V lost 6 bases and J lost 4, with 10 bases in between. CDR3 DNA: TGTGCCAGCTCGGCTAGACCTTACGAGCAGTACTTC. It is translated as CASSARPYEQYF. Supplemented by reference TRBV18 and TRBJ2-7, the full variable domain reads NAGVMQNPRHLVRRRGQEARLRCSPMKGHSHVYWYRQLPEEGLKFMVYLQKENIIDESGMPKERFSAEFPKEGPSILRIQQVVRGDSAAYFCASSARPYEQYFGPGTRLTVT.

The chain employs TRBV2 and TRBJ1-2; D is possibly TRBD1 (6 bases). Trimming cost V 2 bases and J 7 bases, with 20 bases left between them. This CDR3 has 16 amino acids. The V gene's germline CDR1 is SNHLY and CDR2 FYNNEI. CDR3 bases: TGTGCCAGCAGTGAACCCCCGACAGGAAGGTTGGGTGGCTACACCTTC. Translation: CASSEPPTGRLGGYTF.

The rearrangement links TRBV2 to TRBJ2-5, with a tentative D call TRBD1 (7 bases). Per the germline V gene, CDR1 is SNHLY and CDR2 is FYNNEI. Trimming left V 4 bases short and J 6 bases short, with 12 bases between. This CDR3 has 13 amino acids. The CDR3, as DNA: TGTGCCAGCAGTGGGGCAGGGGGGAAGACCCAGTACTTC. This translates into CASSGAGGKTQYF.

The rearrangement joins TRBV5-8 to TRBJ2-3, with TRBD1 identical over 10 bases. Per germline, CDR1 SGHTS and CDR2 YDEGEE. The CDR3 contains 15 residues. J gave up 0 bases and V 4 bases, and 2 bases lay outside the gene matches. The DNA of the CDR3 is TGTGCCAGCAGCCGGGGACAGGGGAGCACAGATACGCAGTATTTT. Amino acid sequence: CASSRGQGSTDTQYF.

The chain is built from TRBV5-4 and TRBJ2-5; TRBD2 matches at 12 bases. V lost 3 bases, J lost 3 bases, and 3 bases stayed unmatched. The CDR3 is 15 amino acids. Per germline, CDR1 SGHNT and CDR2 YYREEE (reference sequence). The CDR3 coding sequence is TGTGCCAGCAGCTCGACTAGCGGGGGAGAAGAGACCCAGTACTTC. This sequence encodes CASSSTSGGEETQYF.

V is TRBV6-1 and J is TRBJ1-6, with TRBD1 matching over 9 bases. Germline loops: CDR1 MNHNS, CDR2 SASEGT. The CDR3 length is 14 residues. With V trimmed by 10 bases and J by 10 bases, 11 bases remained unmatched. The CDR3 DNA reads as TGTGCCACTACGGGACAGGGAGTTATATCACCCCTCCACTTT. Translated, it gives CATTGQGVISPLHF.

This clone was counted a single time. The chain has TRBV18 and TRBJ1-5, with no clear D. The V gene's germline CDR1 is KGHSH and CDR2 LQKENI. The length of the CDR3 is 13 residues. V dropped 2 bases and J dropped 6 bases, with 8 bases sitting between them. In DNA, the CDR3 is TGTGCCAGCTCACCAAGCAGGCGTCAGCCCCAGCATTTT. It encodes CASSPSRRQPQHF.

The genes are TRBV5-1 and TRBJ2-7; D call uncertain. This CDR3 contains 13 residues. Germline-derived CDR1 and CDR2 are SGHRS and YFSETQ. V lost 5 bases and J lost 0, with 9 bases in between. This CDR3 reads CASRQTSSYEQYF. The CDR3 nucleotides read TGCGCCAGCAGGCAAACAAGCTCCTACGAGCAGTACTTC. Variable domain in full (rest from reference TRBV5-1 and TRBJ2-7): KAGVTQTPRYLIKTRGQQVTLSCSPISGHRSVSWYQQTPGQGLQFLFEYFSETQRNKGNFPGRFSGRQFSNSRSEMNVSTLELGDSALYLCASRQTSSYEQYFGPGTRLTVT.

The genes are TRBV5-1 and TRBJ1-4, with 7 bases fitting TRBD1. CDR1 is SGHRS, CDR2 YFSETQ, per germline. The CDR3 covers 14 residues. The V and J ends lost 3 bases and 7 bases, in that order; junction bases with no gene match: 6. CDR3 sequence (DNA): TGCGCCAGCAGCTCCACAGGGGTCGGTGAAAAACTGTTTTTT. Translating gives CASSSTGVGEKLFF.

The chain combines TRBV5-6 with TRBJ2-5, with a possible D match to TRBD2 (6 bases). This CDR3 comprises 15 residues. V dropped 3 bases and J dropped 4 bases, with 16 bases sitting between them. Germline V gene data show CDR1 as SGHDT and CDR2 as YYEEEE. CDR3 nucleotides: TGTGCCAGCAGCTCGCCCGGGGGAGAGGGAGAGACCCAGTACTTC. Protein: CASSSPGGEGETQYF.

The CDR3 protein is CASSQVPGDNEQFF. The CDR3 nucleotides are TGCGCCAGCAGCCAAGTACCAGGGGACAATGAGCAGTTCTTC. V is TRBV4-1 and J is TRBJ2-1; a possible D gene is TRBD1 (6 bases). Looked up from germline, CDR1 is MGHRA and CDR2 is YSYEKL. The germline V and J ends were trimmed by 1 base and 5 bases, with 9 bases remaining between them. There are 14 residues in the CDR3.

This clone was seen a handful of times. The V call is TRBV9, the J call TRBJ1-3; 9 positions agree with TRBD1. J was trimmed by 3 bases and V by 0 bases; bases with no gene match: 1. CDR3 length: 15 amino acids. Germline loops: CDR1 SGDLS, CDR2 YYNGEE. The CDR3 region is CASSVATGGGNTIYF. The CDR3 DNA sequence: TGTGCCAGCAGCGTAGCGACAGGGGGTGGAAACACCATATATTTT.

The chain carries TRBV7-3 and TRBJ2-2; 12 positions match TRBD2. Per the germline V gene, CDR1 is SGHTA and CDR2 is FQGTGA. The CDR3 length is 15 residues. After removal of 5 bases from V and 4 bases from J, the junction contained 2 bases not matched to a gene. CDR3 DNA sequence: TGTGCCAGCAGCCAACTAGCGGGGGGCACCGGGGAGCTGTTTTTT. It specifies CASSQLAGGTGELFF.

CDR3 protein: CASSPRGTDTEAFF. In nucleotides, the CDR3 is TGTGCCAGCAGCCCCCGCGGCACGGACACTGAAGCTTTCTTT. The rearrangement links TRBV9 to TRBJ1-1, with D hard to call. There are 14 residues in the CDR3. With 4 bases removed from V and 3 bases from J, the gap between germline ends came to 13 bases. The germline CDR1 and CDR2 sequences are SGDLS and YYNGEE.

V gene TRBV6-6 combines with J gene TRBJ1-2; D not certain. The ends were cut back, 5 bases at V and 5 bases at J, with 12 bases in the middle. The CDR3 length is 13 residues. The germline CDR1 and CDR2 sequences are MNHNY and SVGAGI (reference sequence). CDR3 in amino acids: CASSPSGGYGYTF. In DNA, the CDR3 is TGTGCCAGCAGTCCATCGGGAGGTTATGGCTACACCTTC.

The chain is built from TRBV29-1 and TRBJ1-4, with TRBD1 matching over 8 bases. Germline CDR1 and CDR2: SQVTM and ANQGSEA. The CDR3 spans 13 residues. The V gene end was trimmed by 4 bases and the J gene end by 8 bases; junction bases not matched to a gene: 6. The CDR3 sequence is CSVAVQGVEKLFF. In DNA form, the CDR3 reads TGCAGCGTTGCAGTACAGGGGGTAGAAAAACTGTTTTTT.

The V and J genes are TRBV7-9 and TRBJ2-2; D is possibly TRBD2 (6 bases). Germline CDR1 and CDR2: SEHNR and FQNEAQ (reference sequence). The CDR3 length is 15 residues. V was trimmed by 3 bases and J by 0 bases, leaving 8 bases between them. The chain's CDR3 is CASSLGGPNTGELFF. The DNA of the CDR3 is TGTGCCAGCAGCTTGGGAGGCCCGAACACCGGGGAGCTGTTTTTT.